This entry lists 22 T cell receptor beta chains sequenced from one sample in a study of T cells in Graves' hyperthyroidism and ophthalmopathy. The investigators amplified TCR beta CDR3 regions from RNA transcripts. Using the HTBI primer set, a first-round RT-PCR was run on the TCR CDR3. TCRdb reprocessed the multiplex PCR reads with MiXCR, giving one entry per CDR3 protein. This table holds about 350,000 distinct CDR3 sequences, 18% found once. Sequencing input: blood. Every receptor here comes from a woman in her thirties or forties with Graves' ophthalmopathy.

At least ten counts were recorded for this clonotype. J is TRBJ1-5 and V is TRBV28, with TRBD1 as a possible D gene (5 bases). The CDR3 is 14 amino acids. Trimming removed 4 bases at V and 6 bases at J, with 13 bases between. Germline CDR1 and CDR2: MDHEN and SYDVKM. The DNA for the CDR3 is TGTGCCAGCAGTTCCAGGAGGGGAGTTCAGCCCCAGCATTTT. Protein product: CASSSRRGVQPQHF.

The chain uses TRBV20-1 and TRBJ2-7; D is perhaps TRBD1 (6 bases). The CDR3 is made up of 14 amino acids. V was pared by 1 base and J by 2 bases, with 12 bases between. Per the germline V gene, CDR1 is DFQATT and CDR2 is SNEGSKA (reference sequence). The CDR3 DNA reads as TGCAGTGCTAGAGTGAGCAGGGGTCCCTACGAGCAGTACTTC. Its protein is CSARVSRGPYEQYF.

Ten or more counts support this clonotype. The chain carries TRBV20-1 and TRBJ2-7; the D gene is possibly TRBD2 (6 bases). Trimming removed 0 bases from V and 4 bases from J, with 10 bases in between. The germline V gene has CDR1 DFQATT and CDR2 SNEGSKA (reference sequence). This CDR3 is built from 13 residues. CDR3 amino acids: CSAREERVYEQYF. CDR3 sequence (DNA): TGCAGTGCTAGAGAGGAGCGGGTATACGAGCAGTACTTC.

This clonotype was seen many times. The V call is TRBV7-2, the J call TRBJ2-7, with TRBD1 matching over 10 bases. Germline loops: CDR1 SGHTA, CDR2 FQGNSA. V lost 5 bases, J lost 5 bases, and 3 bases stayed unmatched. This CDR3 region has 13 residues. The DNA for the CDR3 is TGTGCCAGCAGCCGGGACAGGGGAGACGAGCAGTACTTC. It specifies CASSRDRGDEQYF.

This clonotype was picked up many times. The J gene is TRBJ1-2, the V gene TRBV29-1, with D possibly being TRBD1 (5 bases). The CDR3 runs 11 residues. The V end lost 7 bases, the J end lost 4 bases, and 10 bases lay between the germline ends. Germline loops: CDR1 SQVTM, CDR2 ANQGSEA. CDR3 amino acids: CSDDSLYGYTF. CDR3 DNA: TGCAGCGATGACAGCCTCTATGGCTACACCTTC.

There are many counts of this clonotype. The rearrangement joins TRBV5-5 to TRBJ2-7, with 8 positions matching TRBD1. V shed 4 bases, J shed 3 bases, and the junction held 6 bases outside the gene matches. This CDR3 is 14 amino acids long. The germline gives CDR1 SGHKS, CDR2 YYEKEE (reference sequence). The DNA of the CDR3 is TGTGCCAGCAGCGCTGACAGGGGAATCTACGAGCAGTACTTC. Translating gives CASSADRGIYEQYF.

This clonotype has at least ten counts. This chain joins TRBV10-3 and TRBJ1-3; D not certain. CDR1 is ENHRY and CDR2 is SYGVKD in the germline V gene. The CDR3 contains 12 residues. V was pared by 6 bases and J by 4 bases, with 7 bases between. The CDR3 DNA follows: TGTGCCATCAGGCCAACAGGAAACACCATATATTTT. It encodes CAIRPTGNTIYF.

This clonotype was recorded many times. The rearrangement links TRBV7-9 to TRBJ2-7; 9 bases match TRBD1. The CDR3 is 15 amino acids. Germline CDR1 SEHNR, CDR2 FQNEAQ (reference sequence). Losses at the gene ends were 3 bases for V and 4 bases for J; bases not matched to a gene: 7. CDR3 sequence: CASSFQRQGGYEQYF. The CDR3 DNA sequence: TGTGCCAGCAGCTTCCAACGACAGGGGGGATACGAGCAGTACTTC.

This clonotype was recorded many times. This sequence joins TRBV5-1 and TRBJ1-1; D unresolved. The V gene's germline CDR1 is SGHRS and CDR2 YFSETQ. CDR3 length: 15 residues. Trimming took 0 bases from V and 0 from J, leaving 9 bases between them. For the CDR3, the DNA is TGCGCCAGCAGCTTGGCCGGAACAGTGAACACTGAAGCTTTCTTT. It specifies CASSLAGTVNTEAFF.

There are many counts of this clonotype. This rearrangement joins TRBV27 to TRBJ1-2, with D unresolved. Germline values: CDR1 MNHEY, CDR2 SMNVEV (reference sequence). This CDR3 comprises 13 residues. The V end was cut by 4 bases, the J end by 4 bases, with 10 bases between. The CDR3 is CASSWLGSYGYTF. The CDR3 coding sequence is TGTGCCAGCAGTTGGCTAGGGAGCTATGGCTACACCTTC.

This chain links TRBV5-1 with TRBJ2-2; D is unclear. Trimming removed 4 bases at V and 1 base at J, with 8 bases between. The CDR3 is 14 amino acids. Per germline, CDR1 SGHRS and CDR2 YFSETQ. The CDR3 region has the DNA TGCGCCAGCAGCCTGGATGAGAACACCGGGGAGCTGTTTTTT. Translation: CASSLDENTGELFF.

Many counts were recorded for this clonotype. The chain is built from TRBV29-1 and TRBJ2-7, with D unresolved. Germline V gene lookup returns CDR1 SQVTM and CDR2 ANQGSEA. Trimming took off 8 bases at V and 5 bases at J, with 19 bases between the two ends. The CDR3 contains 13 residues. This chain's CDR3 is CSYREGLNNEQYF. Here the CDR3 DNA reads TGCAGCTACCGTGAAGGTCTGAACAACGAGCAGTACTTC.

Only a few counts were recorded for this clonotype. V usage is TRBV19 and J usage is TRBJ2-5, with 13 bases aligning to TRBD2. The trim removed 11 bases at V and 0 bases at J, leaving 9 bases unmatched. From germline, CDR1 is LNHDA and CDR2 SQIVND (reference sequence). The CDR3 runs to 16 residues. CDR3 bases: TGTGCCGTGGGGGGACTAGCGGGACCGTACCAAGAGACCCAGTACTTC. It encodes CAVGGLAGPYQETQYF.

This clonotype was seen ten or more times. V usage is TRBV19 and J usage is TRBJ1-1; D may be TRBD1 (5 bases). This CDR3 spans 14 amino acids. The germline V and J ends were trimmed by 6 bases and 4 bases, with 15 bases remaining between them. Germline-derived CDR1 and CDR2 are LNHDA and SQIVND (reference sequence). CDR3 sequence reads: CASSLYRSSTEAFF. As DNA, the CDR3 is TGTGCCAGTAGCCTTTACAGGTCTAGCACTGAAGCTTTCTTT.

A word on this clonotype: An end of the junction differs from the germline gene, which may be a read error. The chain recombines TRBV12-3 or TRBV12-4 with TRBJ1-2; D is uncertain. CDR3 length: 12 amino acids. CDR3 amino acids: CASTFTLNGYIF. In nucleotides, the CDR3 is TGTGCCAGCACTTTTACCCTGAATGGCTACATCTTC.

This clonotype was seen at least ten times. V and J are TRBV19 and TRBJ2-7; maybe TRBD2 (6 bases). The CDR3 contains 17 residues. Germline loops: CDR1 LNHDA, CDR2 SQIVND (reference sequence). With 3 bases removed from V and 1 base from J, the gap between germline ends came to 19 bases. CDR3 in DNA: TGTGCCAGTAGTATGAGAGTCGGGACTGCAGCATCCTACGAGCAGTACTTC. Protein product: CASSMRVGTAASYEQYF.

In this sample, this clonotype turned up many times. The genes are TRBV4-2 and TRBJ1-3, with TRBD1 matching 7 bases. The V and J ends lost 3 bases and 4 bases, in that order; junction bases with no gene match: 3. The CDR3 spans 14 residues. Germline loops: CDR1 LGHNA, CDR2 YNFKEQ. This CDR3 reads CASSHGTEGNTIYF. CDR3 DNA: TGTGCCAGCAGCCACGGGACAGAAGGAAACACCATATATTTT.

J is TRBJ2-4 and V is TRBV6-1; D gene uncertain. Germline CDR1 and CDR2: MNHNS and SASEGT. V was clipped by 6 bases and J by 2 bases, with 11 bases between them. The CDR3 consists of 14 residues. The CDR3 DNA follows: TGTGCCAGCAGCACGGTTACCTCCAAAAACATTCAGTACTTC. Its translation: CASSTVTSKNIQYF.

The V gene is TRBV19, the J gene TRBJ1-1, with D uncertain. This CDR3 is 14 amino acids long. Germline V gene lookup returns CDR1 LNHDA and CDR2 SQIVND (reference sequence). Trimming removed 6 bases at V and 0 bases at J, with 11 bases between. The CDR3 loop reads CASRAGRVNTEAFF. The CDR3 nucleotides read TGTGCCAGTAGGGCTGGACGGGTGAACACTGAAGCTTTCTTT.

This clonotype was observed a few times. This chain links TRBV12-3 or TRBV12-4 with TRBJ1-1; TRBD1 aligns across 7 bases. V lost 7 bases, J lost 3 bases, and 8 bases stayed unmatched. The CDR3 is 14 residues long. The CDR3 region has the DNA TGTGCCAGCACCCGGACAGGTCTTTACACTGAAGCTTTCTTT. As protein: CASTRTGLYTEAFF.

This clonotype was counted many times. The V call is TRBV5-1, the J call TRBJ1-2, with D perhaps TRBD1 (5 bases). CDR1 is SGHRS, CDR2 YFSETQ, per germline. V lost 3 bases, J lost 6 bases, and 15 bases lay in between. There are 14 residues in the CDR3. In nucleotides, the CDR3 is TGCGCCAGCAGCTCCTTAGGGGCGACAGATGGCTACACCTTC. It encodes CASSSLGATDGYTF.

This clonotype was seen ten or more times. The J gene is TRBJ2-7, the V gene TRBV6-1; either TRBD1 or TRBD2 may supply D (6 bases each). The CDR3 is made up of 15 amino acids. Trimming removed 3 bases at V and 4 bases at J, with 16 bases between. Germline assignment: CDR1 MNHNS and CDR2 SASEGT. The CDR3 here is CASSDGGGITYEQYF. In nucleotides, the CDR3 is TGTGCCAGCAGTGACGGGGGCGGGATAACTTACGAGCAGTACTTC.